This section outlines one T cell receptor (beta chain) sequence together with its context. What it binds is unknown. The data stem from a study of cytomegalovirus exposure and HLA in healthy donors. Study-level points and caveats: The authors listed 150 to 200 TCR beta chains as cytomegalovirus-associated. Previously analyzed data showed that most TCR beta V segments were productive at a frequency of about 90% or about 30%. Later on, an analysis found that several of the most significant clusters appeared to be linked to common viral pathogens, which included parvovirus B19.

V shed 2 bases and J shed 6 bases, with 10 bases lying between them. Germline V gene sequence: CDR1 PRHDT, CDR2 FYEKMQ (reference sequence). The length of the CDR3 is 13 residues. Researchers ran the PCR with 60 Vbeta and 13 Jbeta primers. Sequenced by immunoSEQ multiplex PCR; TCRdb stores in-frame clones only, minus some. The sample has about 150,000 clones, approximately 80% seen once. The material sequenced was PBMCs. The TCR originated in a male donor in good health and CMV-seronegative. The chain uses TRBV13 and TRBJ1-1; no clear D. The CDR3 sequence is CASSLREISEAFF. In DNA, the CDR3 is TGTGCCAGCAGCTTACGTGAGATCTCTGAAGCTTTCTTT.